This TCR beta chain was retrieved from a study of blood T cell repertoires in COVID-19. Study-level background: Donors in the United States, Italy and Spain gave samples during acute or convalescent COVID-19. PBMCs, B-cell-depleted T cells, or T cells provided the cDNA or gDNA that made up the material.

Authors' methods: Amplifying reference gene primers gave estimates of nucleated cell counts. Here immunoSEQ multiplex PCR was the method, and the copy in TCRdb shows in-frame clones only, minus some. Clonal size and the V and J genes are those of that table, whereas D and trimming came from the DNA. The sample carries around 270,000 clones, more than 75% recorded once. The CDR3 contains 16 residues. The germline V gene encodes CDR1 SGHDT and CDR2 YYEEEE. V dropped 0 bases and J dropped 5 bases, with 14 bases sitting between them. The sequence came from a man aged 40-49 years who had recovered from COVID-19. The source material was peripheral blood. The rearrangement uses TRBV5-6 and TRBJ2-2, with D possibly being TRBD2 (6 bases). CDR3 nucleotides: TGTGCCAGCAGCTTGGCGGGACTCCCAAGGACCGGGGAGCTGTTTTTT. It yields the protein CASSLAGLPRTGELFF.